These T cell receptor beta chains were read from a single sample in a study of identical twins. Via MiXCR, TCRdb re-called the 5' RACE reads, giving one row per CDR3 protein. The sample lists 240,000 or so distinct CDR3 sequences, around 6.6% occurring once. These data also featured in a second study, about yellow fever vaccine responses in identical twins.

The sequenced sample was memory (CD45RO+) T cells sorted from blood. The receptors originated from a woman aged 18 to 35 in good health. Both conserved end residues are part of each CDR3. D genes are given only for firm matches. Where a row states a size, it is once, few, many or the class of an expanded clone; other rows omit it.

cdr3_nt: TGCAGTGCTAGTGAACAGGTTTTCTATGGCTACACCTTC; cdr3_aa: CSASEQVFYGYTF; clone_size: few; v_call: TRBV20-1; j_call: TRBJ1-2; d_call: -
cdr3_nt: TGCGCCAGCAGCTTGACGGGGGGCGCAGATACGCAGTATTTT; cdr3_aa: CASSLTGGADTQYF; clone_size: many; v_call: TRBV5-1; j_call: TRBJ2-3; d_call: -
cdr3_nt: TGCAGCGTTGCCCCAAACACTAGCGGGAGGAGACCCTACGAGCAGTACTTC; cdr3_aa: CSVAPNTSGRRPYEQYF; clone_size: many; v_call: TRBV29-1; j_call: TRBJ2-7; d_call: TRBD2
cdr3_nt: TGCGCCAGCAGCTCCCAGGACACGACGAACACTGAAGCTTTCTTT; cdr3_aa: CASSSQDTTNTEAFF; clone_size: many; v_call: TRBV5-1; j_call: TRBJ1-1; d_call: -
cdr3_nt: TGTGCCAGCAGTTTTGCGACAGGGGGCTGGCAAGAGACCCAGTACTTC; cdr3_aa: CASSFATGGWQETQYF; clone_size: few; v_call: TRBV28; j_call: TRBJ2-5; d_call: TRBD1
cdr3_nt: TGTGCCAGCTCACGACAGGGATGGGATGGCTACACCTTC; cdr3_aa: CASSRQGWDGYTF; clone_size: -; v_call: TRBV18; j_call: TRBJ1-2; d_call: TRBD1
cdr3_nt: TGTGCCAGCAGTGAATACCTAGCGGGAGGTTCCTACAATGAGCAGTTCTTC; cdr3_aa: CASSEYLAGGSYNEQFF; clone_size: many; v_call: TRBV6-1; j_call: TRBJ2-1; d_call: TRBD2
cdr3_nt: TGTGCCAGCAGCTTAGAAGTTGGGGGGTTGCACGAGCAGTACTTC; cdr3_aa: CASSLEVGGLHEQYF; clone_size: many; v_call: TRBV7-9; j_call: TRBJ2-7; d_call: -
cdr3_nt: TGTGCCAGCAGCAAGACAGGAAACTCCTACGAGCAGTACTTC; cdr3_aa: CASSKTGNSYEQYF; clone_size: -; v_call: TRBV6-2/TRBV6-3; j_call: TRBJ2-7; d_call: -
cdr3_nt: TGTGCCACCAGCAAACTAGCGGGAGGGTACAATGAGCAGTTCTTC; cdr3_aa: CATSKLAGGYNEQFF; clone_size: many; v_call: TRBV15; j_call: TRBJ2-1; d_call: TRBD2
cdr3_nt: TGCGCCAGCAGCCAACCTTTCCGCGCGGCAGATACGCAGTATTTT; cdr3_aa: CASSQPFRAADTQYF; clone_size: many; v_call: TRBV4-1; j_call: TRBJ2-3; d_call: -